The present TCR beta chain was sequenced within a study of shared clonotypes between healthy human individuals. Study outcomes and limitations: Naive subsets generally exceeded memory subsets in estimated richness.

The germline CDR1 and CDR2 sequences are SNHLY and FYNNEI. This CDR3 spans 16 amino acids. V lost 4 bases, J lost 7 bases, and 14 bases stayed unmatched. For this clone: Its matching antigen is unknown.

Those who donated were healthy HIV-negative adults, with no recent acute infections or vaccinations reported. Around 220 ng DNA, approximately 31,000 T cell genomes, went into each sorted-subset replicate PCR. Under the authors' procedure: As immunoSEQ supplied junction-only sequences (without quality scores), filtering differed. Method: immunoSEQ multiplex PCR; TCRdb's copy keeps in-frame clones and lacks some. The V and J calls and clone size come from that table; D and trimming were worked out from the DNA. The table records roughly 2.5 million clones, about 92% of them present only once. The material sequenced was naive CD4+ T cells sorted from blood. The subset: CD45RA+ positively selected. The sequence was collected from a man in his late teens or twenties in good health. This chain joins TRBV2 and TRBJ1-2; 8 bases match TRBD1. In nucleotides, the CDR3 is TGTGCCAGCAGTGCGGGACAGGTGGTGGTCCGCCGTGGCTACACCTTC. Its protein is CASSAGQVVVRRGYTF.